These 18 T cell receptor beta chains were sequenced from one sample in a study of T cell responses to AZD1222 COVID-19 vaccine. Using immunoSEQ multiplex PCR, the repertoire was profiled, and TCRdb retains in-frame clones only, with some absent. Among 140,000 to 150,000 clones listed, over 80% were seen once. The material sequenced was peripheral blood, taken 28 days after the second AZD1222 dose. The receptor set was obtained from an adult who received the AZD1222 COVID-19 vaccine.

The table lists this clone with a count of one. The V gene is TRBV18, the J gene TRBJ2-3; D is unclear. Trimming pared 3 bases from V and 2 bases from J, leaving 12 bases between. The CDR3 is 15 amino acids. The germline CDR1 and CDR2 sequences are KGHSH and LQKENI. Here the CDR3 DNA reads TGTGCCAGCTCACCCCCAGCCCGAACCACAGATACGCAGTATTTT. Its protein product is CASSPPARTTDTQYF.

CDR3: CASSFSGTRPETQYF. For the CDR3, the DNA is TGTGCCAGCAGCTTTTCGGGGACACGCCCGGAGACCCAGTACTTC. The chain joins TRBV7-7 to TRBJ2-5; possibly TRBD1 for D (6 bases). CDR1 SSHAT and CDR2 FNYEAQ come from the germline V gene (reference sequence). V dropped 3 bases and J dropped 5 bases, with 16 bases sitting between them. This CDR3 region has 15 residues.

The chain carries TRBV21-1 and TRBJ1-2; the D call TRBD1 from the table was never checked on the DNA. TRBV21-1 is a documented pseudogene. The CDR3 is made up of 17 amino acids. The CDR3 loop reads CASSAGTVGSCYYGYTF. As DNA, the CDR3 is TGTGCCAGCAGCGCGGGGACAGTTGGGTCGTGCTACTATGGCTACACCTTC.

The chain employs TRBV15 and TRBJ1-1; 8 bases line up with TRBD1. Germline CDR1 and CDR2: LNHNV and YYDKDF (reference sequence). The CDR3 loop spans 14 amino acids. With 3 bases clipped from V and 4 bases from J, the junction kept 4 bases outside the gene matches. The chain's CDR3 is CATSRDRVVTEAFF. For the CDR3, the DNA is TGTGCCACCAGCAGGGACAGGGTTGTCACTGAAGCTTTCTTT.

V usage is TRBV28 and J usage is TRBJ1-2, with unresolved D. The CDR3 is 13 amino acids. The V end lost 2 bases, the J end lost 0 bases, and 4 bases lay between the germline ends. Per germline, CDR1 MDHEN and CDR2 SYDVKM. The CDR3 spells CASSLRANYGYTF. CDR3 in DNA: TGTGCCAGCAGTTTAAGGGCTAACTATGGCTACACCTTC.

The chain has TRBV9 and TRBJ2-3; tentatively, D is TRBD2 (6 bases). Germline V lookup: CDR1 SGDLS, CDR2 YYNGEE. Trimming removed 0 bases at V and 0 bases at J, with 11 bases between. The CDR3 has 16 residues. The CDR3 protein is CASSVGISGSTDTQYF. The DNA of the CDR3 is TGTGCCAGCAGCGTAGGTATTAGCGGAAGCACAGATACGCAGTATTTT.

The table lists this clone with a few counts. The chain carries TRBV19 and TRBJ2-1; TRBD1 is a possible D gene (7 bases). Germline-derived CDR1 and CDR2 are LNHDA and SQIVND (reference sequence). Between the trimmed V and J ends, which lost 1 base and 7 bases, there was a span of 11 bases. The length of the CDR3 is 14 residues. The CDR3 spells CASSIGGTVNEQFF. CDR3 coding DNA: TGTGCCAGTAGTATAGGCGGGACAGTAAATGAGCAGTTCTTC.

This clone has a single count. The chain employs TRBV24-1 and TRBJ1-5, with 11 nucleotides matching TRBD1. Germline V gene sequence: CDR1 KGHDR, CDR2 SFDVKD. This CDR3 contains 17 residues. V was pared by 5 bases and J by 4 bases, with 9 bases of the junction left unmatched. CDR3 protein: CATSGATGTGGNQPQHF. DNA for the CDR3: TGTGCCACCAGTGGGGCGACCGGGACAGGGGGAAATCAGCCCCAGCATTTT.

The rearrangement joins TRBV25-1 to TRBJ1-5; D may be TRBD1 (5 bases). In germline, CDR1 is MGHDK, CDR2 SYGVNS. The ends were cut back, 5 bases at V and 2 bases at J, with 13 bases in the middle. This CDR3 spans 15 amino acids. The CDR3 nucleotides are TGTGCCAGCAGTTCGGGGGTTAGAGGCAATCAGCCCCAGCATTTT. Translation: CASSSGVRGNQPQHF.

The CDR3 DNA follows: TGTGCCAGCAGTTACCGACAGGGAGTCGAGCAGTACTTC. Its protein product is CASSYRQGVEQYF. The rearrangement links TRBV6-2 or TRBV6-3 to TRBJ2-7; the match to TRBD1 covers 7 bases. The V gene's germline CDR1 is MNHEY and CDR2 SVGEGT. The CDR3 runs to 13 residues. Trimming cost V 2 bases and J 6 bases; bases outside gene matches: 4.

The rearrangement joins TRBV6-2 or TRBV6-3 to TRBJ1-5; tentatively, D is TRBD1 (5 bases). The CDR3 runs to 12 residues. Per the germline V gene, CDR1 is MNHEY and CDR2 is SVGEGT. V was trimmed by 0 bases and J by 11 bases, leaving 8 bases between them. The CDR3 region is CASSYSWGTQHF. CDR3 nucleotide sequence: TGTGCCAGCAGTTACTCATGGGGGACCCAGCATTTT.

V and J are TRBV29-1 and TRBJ2-3, with 8 bases matching TRBD2. The CDR3 has 13 residues. The germline CDR1 and CDR2 sequences are SQVTM and ANQGSEA. With V trimmed by 4 bases and J by 4 bases, 4 bases remained unmatched. The CDR3 sequence: CSVVTGGADTQYF. In nucleotides, the CDR3 is TGCAGCGTTGTTACGGGAGGGGCAGATACGCAGTATTTT.

The chain recombines TRBV6-5 with TRBJ2-5; 7 bases are a match to TRBD1. Trimming took 0 bases from V and 5 from J; bases not matched to a gene: 9. The CDR3 has 16 amino acids. Germline CDR1 is MNHEY and CDR2 is SVGAGI. DNA for the CDR3: TGTGCCAGCAGTTACTCGTGGACAGGTTACACGGAGACCCAGTACTTC. Translated, it gives CASSYSWTGYTETQYF.

The chain combines TRBV2 with TRBJ1-5; TRBD1 agrees at 7 bases. The CDR3 spans 14 residues. With V trimmed by 1 base and J by 5 bases, 2 bases remained unmatched. CDR1 and CDR2 from the germline V gene are SNHLY and FYNNEI. CDR3 sequence: CASSEGQGHQPQHF. CDR3 coding DNA: TGTGCCAGCAGTGAAGGACAGGGCCATCAGCCCCAGCATTTT.

The V and J genes are TRBV9 and TRBJ1-2, with D tentatively TRBD1 (6 bases). Germline V gene lookup returns CDR1 SGDLS and CDR2 YYNGEE. Deletions cut 3 bases from V and 4 bases from J, with 16 bases between. The CDR3 loop spans 15 amino acids. In DNA form, the CDR3 reads TGTGCCAGCAGCGCGAGGGAGGGGGATGGCTATGGCTACACCTTC. Amino acid sequence: CASSAREGDGYGYTF.

Only one count was recorded for this clone. CDR3 loop: CASSPEGGAGFYGYTF. The CDR3 bases are TGTGCCAGCAGCCCGGAGGGGGGGGCCGGATTCTATGGCTACACCTTC. The chain couples TRBV7-2 to TRBJ1-2, with D perhaps TRBD1 (6 bases). Trimming shortened V by 5 bases and J by 4 bases, and 20 bases separated the two germline ends. The germline V gene has CDR1 SGHTA and CDR2 FQGNSA. CDR3 length: 16 amino acids.

The chain recombines TRBV9 with TRBJ1-3; D is uncertain. This CDR3 region has 14 residues. Germline CDR1 is SGDLS and CDR2 is YYNGEE. V lost 0 bases and J 15 bases, leaving 19 bases between the germline ends. The chain's CDR3 is CASSVGRLPGPGYF. In DNA, the CDR3 is TGTGCCAGCAGCGTAGGGAGATTACCGGGCCCAGGATATTTT.

The rearrangement links TRBV12-3 or TRBV12-4 to TRBJ1-2; D might be TRBD1 (5 bases). V dropped 5 bases and J dropped 8 bases, with 15 bases sitting between them. The CDR3 totals 13 residues. CDR3 region: CASSPDVGVGYTF. CDR3 sequence (DNA): TGTGCCAGCAGTCCTGACGTAGGGGTCGGCTACACCTTC.